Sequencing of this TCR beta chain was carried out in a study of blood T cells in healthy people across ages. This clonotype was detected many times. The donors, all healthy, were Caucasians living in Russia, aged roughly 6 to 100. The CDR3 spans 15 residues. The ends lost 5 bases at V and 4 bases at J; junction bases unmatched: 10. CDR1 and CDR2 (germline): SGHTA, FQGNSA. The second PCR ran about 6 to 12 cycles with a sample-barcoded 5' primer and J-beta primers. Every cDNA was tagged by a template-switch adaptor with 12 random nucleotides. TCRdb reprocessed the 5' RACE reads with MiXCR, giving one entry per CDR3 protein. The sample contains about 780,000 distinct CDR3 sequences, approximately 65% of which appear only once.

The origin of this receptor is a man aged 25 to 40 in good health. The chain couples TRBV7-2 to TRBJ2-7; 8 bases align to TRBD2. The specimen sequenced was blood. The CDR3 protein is CASSILAGGLYEQYF. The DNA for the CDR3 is TGTGCCAGCAGCATTCTTGCGGGGGGACTTTACGAGCAGTACTTC. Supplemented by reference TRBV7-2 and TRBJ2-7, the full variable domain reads GAGVSQSPSNKVTEKGKDVELRCDPISGHTALYWYRQSLGQGLEFLIYFQGNSAPDKSGLPSDRFSAERTGGSVSTLTIQRTQQEDSAVYLCASSILAGGLYEQYFGPGTRLTVT.